The source of this T cell receptor beta chain is a study of OX40 agonist ivuxolimab in advanced cancers. As for the study in general: Past anti-PD-1, anti-PD-L1 or anti-CTLA-4 therapy was accepted, and 30% to 50% had received some. General study findings and limits: Some patients without response likewise showed low normalized clonal expansion.

For this clone: Its antigen is not identified.

V shed 3 bases, J shed 6 bases, and the junction held 13 bases outside the gene matches. CDR1 and CDR2 from the germline V gene are MNHEY and SMNVEV (reference sequence). The CDR3 consists of 16 residues. Any history of autoimmune disease or systemic immunosuppression disqualified patients. Some clones are missing from TCRdb's copy, which holds only in-frame ones; the method was immunoSEQ multiplex PCR. The sample consists of 60,000 to 100,000 clones, around 93% of them appearing once. The chain employs TRBV27 and TRBJ2-7, with 8 bases that match TRBD1. This specimen consisted of CD4+ or CD8+ T cells sorted from blood, obtained in a trial of the OX40 agonist ivuxolimab. The clonotype was recovered from an adult with an advanced solid tumor such as melanoma, head and neck, liver or kidney cancer. The CDR3 sequence is CASSFSQGARNFEQYF. In nucleotides, the CDR3 is TGTGCCAGCAGTTTTTCCCAGGGGGCGCGTAATTTCGAGCAGTACTTC.